The 8 T cell receptor beta chains below were found in one sample sequenced in a study of shared clonotypes between healthy human individuals. The data were produced by immunoSEQ multiplex PCR, yet TCRdb's version contains in-frame clones alone and is incomplete. The table has roughly 2 million clones, around 95% seen once; the top ten hold 0.1% to 0.15%. Sequencing was done on a sample of naive CD4+ T cells sorted from blood. Subset described: CD45RA+ positively selected. Receptors were obtained from a man younger than 30 in good health.

The V call is TRBV4-1, the J call TRBJ1-5; no reliable D call. V lost 2 bases, J lost 4 bases, and 12 bases lay in between. The CDR3 is made up of 15 amino acids. The germline CDR1 and CDR2 sequences are MGHRA and YSYEKL. CDR3 coding DNA: TGCGCCAGCAGCCAACCAACCGGTCGGAATCAGCCCCAGCATTTT. Residues: CASSQPTGRNQPQHF.

The sample holds one count of this clone. The rearrangement joins TRBV5-4 to TRBJ2-5; D ambiguous. The CDR3 is 12 residues long. Germline V gives CDR1 SGHNT, CDR2 YYREEE (reference sequence). Trimming shortened V by 3 bases and J by 7 bases, and 10 bases separated the two germline ends. CDR3 amino acids: CASSSDLRTQYF. As DNA, the CDR3 is TGTGCCAGCAGCTCGGATTTGAGGACCCAGTACTTC.

This sequence joins TRBV28 and TRBJ2-7, with 7 bases that match TRBD1. Germline-derived CDR1 and CDR2 are MDHEN and SYDVKM. With 2 bases clipped from V and 3 bases from J, the junction kept 4 bases outside the gene matches. The CDR3 spans 14 residues. The CDR3 region is CASSLLDRYYEQYF. The CDR3 DNA sequence: TGTGCCAGCAGTTTACTGGACAGGTACTACGAGCAGTACTTC.

The V gene is TRBV6-5, the J gene TRBJ2-1, with D possibly being TRBD1 (6 bases). CDR3 size: 14 residues. Per germline, CDR1 MNHEY and CDR2 SVGAGI. The germline V and J ends were trimmed by 6 bases and 0 bases, with 9 bases remaining between them. CDR3 loop: CASRQGGSYNEQFF. The CDR3 nucleotides are TGTGCCAGCAGACAGGGTGGCTCCTACAATGAGCAGTTCTTC.

The rearrangement joins TRBV15 to TRBJ2-5, with TRBD2 identical over 9 bases. The CDR3 covers 15 residues. V shed 5 bases, J shed 2 bases, and the junction held 6 bases outside the gene matches. The germline CDR1 and CDR2 sequences are LNHNV and YYDKDF (reference sequence). CDR3 in DNA: TGTGCCACCAGCCCTAGCGGGGAGTGGCAAGAGACCCAGTACTTC. Protein sequence: CATSPSGEWQETQYF.

The gene calls are TRBV27 and TRBJ1-6, with D perhaps TRBD1 (6 bases). The CDR3 is made up of 15 amino acids. Trimming cost V 6 bases and J 11 bases, with 20 bases left between them. Per germline, CDR1 MNHEY and CDR2 SMNVEV (reference sequence). CDR3 DNA: TGTGCCAGCAGCCCCTACCGGGACAACCGTCCACCCCTCCACTTT. Translation: CASSPYRDNRPPLHF.

The chain has TRBV7-8 and TRBJ1-3; TRBD1 aligns across 10 bases. The CDR3 consists of 14 residues. V was clipped by 1 base and J by 7 bases; unmatched bases: 1. Germline-derived CDR1 and CDR2 are SGHVS and FQNEAQ. The CDR3 nucleotides are TGTGCCAGCAGCTTAGGACAGGGGGCCAACACCATATATTTT. This encodes CASSLGQGANTIYF.

J is TRBJ1-1 and V is TRBV4-3, with a tentative D call TRBD1 (5 bases). Germline values: CDR1 LGHNA, CDR2 YSLEER. The CDR3 length is 16 residues. V lost 6 bases and J 1 base, leaving 18 bases between the germline ends. The CDR3 is CASRYDPGTGNTEAFF. CDR3 nucleotides: TGCGCCAGCAGATATGACCCGGGGACGGGGAACACTGAAGCTTTCTTT.